The entry that follows covers one T cell receptor (beta chain) sequence. This specimen comes from a study of T cell repertoires in aging, cancer and after chemotherapy. Trimming took off 6 bases at V and 0 bases at J, with 3 bases between the two ends. The CDR3 sequence is 12 residues long. TRB rearrangements spanning V, D and J were amplified using mixed TRB-A/B primers. One entry per CDR3 protein, called by TCRdb with MiXCR from the multiplex PCR reads. Among almost 9,500 distinct CDR3 sequences listed, under 35% were seen once. Amplification of TCR beta used genomic DNA extracted from peripheral blood.

The TCR comes from a human donor in good health. Specimen: blood. The J gene is TRBJ2-1, the V gene TRBV12-3 or TRBV12-4; unclear D gene. In nucleotides, the CDR3 is TGTGCCAGCAGGCTCTCCTACAATGAGCAGTTCTTC. Translating it yields CASRLSYNEQFF.